What follows are 20 T cell receptor beta chains derived from one specimen sequenced in a study of regulatory T cells in long-lasting Graves disease. For TCR beta, libraries came from iRepertoire HTBI primers and Arm-PCR of CDR3 regions. Using its own MiXCR run on the multiplex PCR reads, TCRdb lists one record per CDR3 protein. Of roughly 360,000 distinct CDR3 sequences in the sample, approximately 10% were seen once. Time point meaning: newly diagnosed GD, antithyroid drugs for less than 3 months. PBMC-derived RNA was used for the TCR library. The same sample was also used in a study of T cells in Graves' hyperthyroidism and ophthalmopathy.

Sequenced material: peripheral blood mononuclear cells (PBMCs), taken at new diagnosis, from a patient treated with antithyroid drugs. All receptors derive from a woman aged 18-29 years with Graves disease.

The sample holds many counts of this clonotype. J is TRBJ1-1 and V is TRBV28; tentative D call: TRBD1 (6 bases). Germline V gene lookup returns CDR1 MDHEN and CDR2 SYDVKM. The CDR3 runs 14 residues. Trimming took off 3 bases at V and 6 bases at J, with 14 bases between the two ends. The chain's CDR3 is CASSLGGLEAEAFF. The DNA for the CDR3 is TGTGCCAGCAGTTTGGGGGGCCTTGAAGCTGAAGCTTTCTTT.

This clonotype was seen more than once but under ten times. This sequence joins TRBV15 and TRBJ1-2, with D unresolved. CDR3 length equals 15 residues. Germline V gene lookup returns CDR1 LNHNV and CDR2 YYDKDF (reference sequence). The germline V and J ends were trimmed by 5 bases and 2 bases, with 15 bases remaining between them. CDR3 nucleotides: TGTGCCACCAGCCTTGCCCTGTCGGGGAACTATGGCTACACCTTC. Translated, it gives CATSLALSGNYGYTF.

In its sample, this clonotype was seen many times. The chain links TRBV11-2 to TRBJ1-2, with D perhaps TRBD1 (6 bases). V lost 2 bases and J 2 bases, leaving 18 bases between the germline ends. The CDR3 loop spans 17 amino acids. Per germline, CDR1 SGHAT and CDR2 FQNNGV. The CDR3 spells CASSLSPPGAGNYGYTF. CDR3 nucleotide sequence: TGTGCCAGCAGCTTAAGCCCTCCAGGGGCAGGGAACTATGGCTACACCTTC. Looking up the rest from reference TRBV11-2 and TRBJ1-2 gives the full variable domain: EAGVAQSPRYKIIEKRQSVAFWCNPISGHATLYWYQQILGQGPKLLIQFQNNGVVDDSQLPKDRFSAERLKGVDSTLKIQPAKLEDSAVYLCASSLSPPGAGNYGYTFGSGTRLTVV.

The chain recombines TRBV19 with TRBJ1-1, with 9 bases that match TRBD1. Germline V gives CDR1 LNHDA, CDR2 SQIVND (reference sequence). CDR3 length equals 16 residues. With 6 bases clipped from V and 3 bases from J, the junction kept 11 bases outside the gene matches. CDR3 amino acids: CASRPDRGRSYTEAFF. In DNA form, the CDR3 reads TGTGCCAGTAGACCGGACAGGGGAAGGTCGTACACTGAAGCTTTCTTT.

The chain uses TRBV7-9 and TRBJ2-7; possibly TRBD2 for D (6 bases). The V and J ends lost 5 bases and 0 bases respectively, with 14 bases between them. From germline, CDR1 is SEHNR and CDR2 FQNEAQ (reference sequence). This CDR3 contains 15 residues. The CDR3 bases are TGTGCCAGCAGCCTTAGCGGAAGGAGCTCCTACGAGCAGTACTTC. This encodes CASSLSGRSSYEQYF.

V usage is TRBV9 and J usage is TRBJ2-3; D not resolved. Matching the DNA end better, TRBJ2-5 makes the J call doubtful. This CDR3 has 12 amino acids. Germline CDR1 SGDLS, CDR2 YYNGEE. CDR3 sequence reads: CASSVGIGTQYF. CDR3 nucleotide sequence: TGTGCCAGCAGCGTAGGGATTGGGACCCAGTACTTC.

This clonotype came up many times. This chain joins TRBV11-2 and TRBJ1-1; a weak D match, TRBD1 (6 bases). Per germline, CDR1 SGHAT and CDR2 FQNNGV. This CDR3 comprises 17 residues. Trimming took 1 base from V and 0 from J, leaving 15 bases between them. The CDR3 bases are TGTGCCAGCAGCTTAGGGTGGCGGGGGCCCATGAACACTGAAGCTTTCTTT. It yields the protein CASSLGWRGPMNTEAFF.

There are many counts of this clonotype. The V call is TRBV6-5, the J call TRBJ1-1; no definite D call. CDR1 MNHEY and CDR2 SVGAGI come from the germline V gene. The CDR3 has 13 residues. V lost 4 bases and J 7 bases, leaving 13 bases between the germline ends. CDR3 sequence reads: CASSLTGRGEAFF. CDR3 DNA: TGTGCCAGCAGTTTGACGGGAAGAGGTGAAGCTTTCTTT.

This clonotype was seen ten or more times. The chain links TRBV11-1 to TRBJ2-1, with TRBD2 matching over 9 bases. Looked up from germline, CDR1 is SGHAT and CDR2 is FQDESV (reference sequence). V dropped 6 bases and J dropped 2; count of bases not matched to a gene: 11. The CDR3 loop spans 17 amino acids. The DNA for the CDR3 is TGTGCCAGCAGGCTTAGCGCGGGAGGGCCTCCCTACAATGAGCAGTTCTTC. It is translated as CASRLSAGGPPYNEQFF.

The J gene is TRBJ2-1, the V gene TRBV9, with D uncertain. Germline lookup yields CDR1 SGDLS and CDR2 YYNGEE. The CDR3 consists of 13 residues. V gave up 0 bases and J gave up 8 bases, with 9 bases separating them. CDR3 DNA sequence: TGTGCCAGCAGCGTAGCTCGGGCCCATGAGCAGTTCTTC. This encodes CASSVARAHEQFF.

Notes on this clonotype: This sequence may be a read error, since a much larger clone differs from it by one base. The gene calls are TRBV27 and TRBJ1-1, with D possibly being TRBD1 (6 bases). Germline-derived CDR1 and CDR2 are MNHEY and SMNVEV (reference sequence). The length of the CDR3 is 15 residues. The CDR3 nucleotides read TGTGCCAACAGTTCTACCCCGGGACAGAACACTGAAGCTTTCTTT. It encodes CANSSTPGQNTEAFF.

This clonotype showed up many times. J is TRBJ2-3 and V is TRBV7-3; 7 bases agree with TRBD2. V lost 4 bases, J lost 4 bases, and 5 bases stayed unmatched. This CDR3 contains 14 residues. Germline-derived CDR1 and CDR2 are SGHTA and FQGTGA. CDR3 sequence reads: CASSSGLGADTQYF. The CDR3 DNA reads as TGTGCCAGCAGCTCTGGACTAGGCGCAGATACGCAGTATTTT.

This clonotype has more than one count but fewer than ten. Likely a read error: the CDR3 ends without its conserved phenylalanine or tryptophan. The chain combines TRBV10-2 with TRBJ1-2, with 9 bases identical to TRBD1. This CDR3 has 20 residues. J gave up 5 bases and V 0 bases, and 19 bases lay outside the gene matches. Germline values: CDR1 WSHSY, CDR2 SAAADI. CDR3 sequence reads: CASSESRAGTTGGSFYGYTL. The CDR3 nucleotides are TGCGCCAGCAGTGAGTCGAGAGCGGGGACAACAGGGGGCTCCTTTTATGGCTACACCCTC.

This clonotype was seen a handful of times. The V gene is TRBV4-1, the J gene TRBJ2-3, with 11 bases that match TRBD2. The germline V gene has CDR1 MGHRA and CDR2 YSYEKL. This CDR3 comprises 15 residues. The V segment lost 5 bases and the J segment 4 bases; nucleotides outside the gene matches: 5. CDR3: CASSDLAGGADTQYF. The CDR3, as DNA: TGCGCCAGCAGCGACCTAGCGGGAGGCGCAGATACGCAGTATTTT.

This clonotype was recorded at least ten times. The DNA of the CDR3 is TGTGCCAGCACCGGGGGGGTTAACACCGGGGAGCTGTTTTTT. This gives the protein CASTGGVNTGELFF. The rearrangement links TRBV27 to TRBJ2-2; 8 positions match TRBD2. This CDR3 region has 14 residues. With V trimmed by 7 bases and J by 2 bases, 3 bases remained unmatched. Germline V CDR1 and CDR2: MNHEY, SMNVEV (reference sequence).

This clonotype showed up many times. This sequence joins TRBV6-2 or TRBV6-3 and TRBJ2-7, with TRBD1 as a possible D gene (6 bases). The CDR3 extends over 12 amino acids. Trimming shortened V by 5 bases and J by 4 bases, and 9 bases separated the two germline ends. Germline CDR1 is MNHEY and CDR2 is SVGEGT. The CDR3 region is CASSDRRYEQYF. CDR3 bases: TGTGCCAGCAGTGACAGGCGTTACGAGCAGTACTTC.

In its sample, this clonotype was seen many times. The chain couples TRBV6-2 or TRBV6-3 to TRBJ1-1; D possibly corresponds to TRBD1 (5 bases). Trimming left V 3 bases short and J 4 bases short, with 15 bases between. CDR1 is MNHEY and CDR2 is SVGEGT in the germline V gene. The CDR3 is 15 residues long. The DNA for the CDR3 is TGTGCCAGCAGTTATCTACCGGGAGGGGTCACTGAAGCTTTCTTT. Encoded protein: CASSYLPGGVTEAFF.

V is TRBV12-3 or TRBV12-4 and J is TRBJ1-5, with D hard to call. The CDR3 length is 16 residues. V lost 2 bases and J lost 0, with 11 bases in between. CDR3 coding DNA: TGTGCCAGCAGTTTAAGAGGCGGCCCTAGCAATCAGCCCCAGCATTTT. It encodes CASSLRGGPSNQPQHF.

The rearrangement joins TRBV7-8 to TRBJ1-1; D call uncertain. Trimming left V 6 bases short and J 3 bases short, with 11 bases between. The length of the CDR3 is 13 residues. Germline V CDR1 and CDR2: SGHVS, FQNEAQ. The CDR3 bases are TGTGCCAGCAGTGTCCACATTTACACTGAAGCTTTCTTT. Encoded protein: CASSVHIYTEAFF. Full variable domain (rest looked up from reference TRBV7-8 and TRBJ1-1): GAGVSQSPRYKVAKRGQDVALRCDPISGHVSLFWYQQALGQGPEFLTYFQNEAQLDKSGLPSDRFFAERPEGSVSTLKIQRTQQEDSAVYLCASSVHIYTEAFFGQGTRLTVV.

This clonotype came up many times. The V and J genes are TRBV3-1 and TRBJ2-7, with a weak D call TRBD1 (6 bases). Germline V gene data show CDR1 as LGHDT and CDR2 as YNNKEL (reference sequence). The CDR3 runs 15 residues. V was trimmed by 4 bases and J by 4 bases, leaving 17 bases between them. For the CDR3, the DNA is TGTGCCAGCAGCCTCGTGGGTGGGACACATTACGAGCAGTACTTC. Its translation: CASSLVGGTHYEQYF.